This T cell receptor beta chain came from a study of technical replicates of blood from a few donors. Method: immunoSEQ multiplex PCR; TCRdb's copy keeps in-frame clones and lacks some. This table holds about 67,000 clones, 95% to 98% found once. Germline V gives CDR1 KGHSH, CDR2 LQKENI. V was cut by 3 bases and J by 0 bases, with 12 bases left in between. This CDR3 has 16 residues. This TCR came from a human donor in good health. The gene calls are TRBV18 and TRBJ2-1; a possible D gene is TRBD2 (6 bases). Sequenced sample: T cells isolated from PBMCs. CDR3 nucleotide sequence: TGTGCCAGCTCACCCTTAGCGGACCTCTCCTACAATGAGCAGTTCTTC. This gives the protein CASSPLADLSYNEQFF.